This is a list of T cell receptor beta chains from one sample in a study of a mutant IDH1 vaccine in newly diagnosed glioma. TCRdb keeps only in-frame clones here, not all; method: immunoSEQ multiplex PCR. Of roughly 70,000 clones in the sample, about four fifths were seen once. The sequencing used peripheral blood mononuclear cells (PBMCs), collected from a glioma patient treated with radiotherapy, temozolomide or both. The source is a woman under 30 with glioma. Some clones in this sample may be carry-over from other donors' samples. Each CDR3 is given with its conserved first and last residue. The order of the fields is D gene, V gene, clone size, CDR3 length, J gene, CDR3 DNA, CDR3 protein. The D gene is left open where the match is weak. Clone size appears in some rows only: once, few, many, or a class for an expanded clone.

NA	TRBV5-8	NA	13	TRBJ1-1	TGTGCCAGCAGCCCCCGCCCAGGGACTGAAGCTTTCTTT	CASSPRPGTEAFF
NA	TRBV7-9	few	14	TRBJ1-5	TGTGCCAGCAGTCGTGAGGGTAGCAATCAGCCCCAGCATTTT	CASSREGSNQPQHF
NA	TRBV30	NA	15	TRBJ2-7	TGTGCCTGGAGTGTACTGCGGGACCCTCCTTACGAGCAGTACTTC	CAWSVLRDPPYEQYF
NA	TRBV6-1	NA	13	TRBJ1-5	TGTGCCAGCAGTGAAACGGGCAATCAGCCCCAGCATTTT	CASSETGNQPQHF
NA	TRBV19	NA	17	TRBJ2-7	TGTGCCAGTAGTATCAGCTTGACTGGGGGGCCTCCTACGAAGCAGTACTTC	CASSISLTGGPPTKQYF
NA	TRBV7-8	NA	15	TRBJ2-7	TGTGCCAGCAGCCCGAACAGGGTTCTATTATACGAGCAGTACTTC	CASSPNRVLLYEQYF
NA	TRBV19	few	14	TRBJ1-2	TGTGCCAGTAGTATAGATGGGGCGGCGGTTGGCTACACCTTC	CASSIDGAAVGYTF
NA	TRBV19	NA	16	TRBJ1-6	TGTGCCAGTAGTATAGGGGGAAGGTCTTATAATTCACCCCTCCACTTT	CASSIGGRSYNSPLHF
NA	TRBV5-5	once	14	TRBJ2-7	TGTGCCAGCAGCTTGGCCGTGCCCCCCTACGAGCAGTACTTC	CASSLAVPPYEQYF
NA	TRBV9	NA	14	TRBJ2-5	TGTGCCAGCAGCGTAGCTCAAGGGAGGGAGACCCAGTACTTC	CASSVAQGRETQYF
NA	TRBV5-1	NA	14	TRBJ1-1	TGCGCCAGCAGCTGGGACGGGAGGACCACTGAAGCTTTCTTT	CASSWDGRTTEAFF
NA	TRBV5-1	NA	11	TRBJ2-7	TGCGCCAGCGGATCCCAGCCTGAGCAGTACTTC	CASGSQPEQYF
TRBD1	TRBV27	NA	14	TRBJ2-7	TGTGCCAGCAGTCTATGGGACAGGGAGTACGAGCAGTACTTC	CASSLWDREYEQYF
NA	TRBV6-1	NA	13	TRBJ2-5	TGTGCCAGCAGAGGGGCGTACCAAGAGACCCAGTACTTC	CASRGAYQETQYF
NA	TRBV4-1	NA	14	TRBJ2-7	TGCGCCAGCAGCCAAGGGTCGGTCTCCTACGAGCAGTACTTC	CASSQGSVSYEQYF
NA	TRBV19	NA	13	TRBJ2-7	TGTGCCAGTAGTATTAAGTGGGCCTACGAGCAGTACTTC	CASSIKWAYEQYF
TRBD1	TRBV6-1	NA	13	TRBJ1-1	TGTGCCTGCCTGGCAGGGGGCTACACTGAAGCTTTCTTT	CACLAGGYTEAFF